These T cell receptor beta chains were read from a single sample in a study of OX40 agonist ivuxolimab in advanced cancers. TCRdb's copy holds only in-frame clones and misses some; the assay was immunoSEQ multiplex PCR. The repertoire holds over 45,000 clones, with over 80% as singletons. Specimen: CD4+ or CD8+ T cells sorted from blood, collected in a trial of the OX40 agonist ivuxolimab. The receptor set was obtained from an adult with an advanced solid tumor such as melanoma, head and neck, liver or kidney cancer. CDR3s include the opening cysteine and the closing phenylalanine or tryptophan. D genes are given only for firm matches. Not every row has a clone size; where given, it reads once, few, many or a size class.

few	TRBV6-5	NA	TRBJ2-5	CASSYSGLQETQYF	TGTGCCAGCAGTTACTCGGGACTCCAAGAGACCCAGTACTTC
NA	TRBV5-1	TRBD2	TRBJ2-3	CASSAGGPTDTQYF	TGCGCCAGCAGCGCGGGGGGTCCCACAGATACGCAGTATTTT
NA	TRBV7-3	NA	TRBJ2-3	CASSLSHSNPDNTQYF	TGTGCCAGCAGCCTTAGCCACTCCAACCCCGACAATACGCAGTATTTT
NA	TRBV7-9	TRBD2	TRBJ2-3	CASSWGLAGGPTDTQYF	TGTGCCAGCAGCTGGGGACTAGCGGGGGGGCCGACAGATACGCAGTATTTT
NA	TRBV9	TRBD1	TRBJ1-5	CASSLRGQGDQPQHF	TGTGCCAGCAGCCTCAGAGGACAGGGGGATCAGCCCCAGCATTTT
NA	TRBV11-2	NA	TRBJ1-5	CASSLDRNQPQHF	TGTGCCAGCAGCTTAGATCGCAATCAGCCCCAGCATTTT
NA	TRBV7-9	NA	TRBJ2-7	CASSLEQGYEQYF	TGTGCCAGCAGCTTAGAACAAGGCTACGAGCAGTACTTC
NA	TRBV21-1	NA	TRBJ2-6	CAGENQGMDPGANVLTF	TGTGCCGGCGAGAACCAGGGGATGGATCCTGGGGCCAACGTCCTGACTTTC
NA	TRBV19	NA	TRBJ1-5	CASSIGRATQPQHF	TGTGCCAGTAGTATAGGACGAGCTACTCAGCCCCAGCATTTT
NA	TRBV6-4	TRBD1	TRBJ1-4	CASSDTGDVGEKLFF	TGTGCCAGCAGTGATACAGGGGATGTCGGTGAAAAACTGTTTTTT
NA	TRBV14	NA	TRBJ2-2	CASRGGAGYTGELFF	TGTGCCAGCAGAGGGGGGGCCGGTTACACCGGGGAGCTGTTTTTT
NA	TRBV5-4	TRBD2	TRBJ2-1	CASSGPSGGKSLEQFF	TGTGCCAGCAGCGGCCCTAGCGGGGGCAAGTCGCTTGAGCAGTTCTTC
NA	TRBV2	NA	TRBJ2-7	CASSLHRTSYEQYF	TGTGCCAGCAGCCTACACAGGACCTCCTACGAGCAGTACTTC
NA	TRBV27	NA	TRBJ1-5	CASSPYQGRGNQPQHF	TGTGCCAGCAGTCCTTATCAGGGCCGGGGCAATCAGCCCCAGCATTTT
NA	TRBV7-9	NA	TRBJ2-3	CASSRQTGTDTQYF	TGTGCCAGCAGCCGACAGACAGGCACAGATACGCAGTATTTT
once	TRBV6-5	NA	TRBJ1-5	CASRDSGLANQPQHF	TGTGCCAGCAGGGACAGCGGGCTAGCAAATCAGCCCCAGCATTTT
NA	TRBV25-1	NA	TRBJ1-1	CASSDQYTEAFF	TGTGCCAGCAGTGACCAATACACTGAAGCTTTCTTT
NA	TRBV6-6	TRBD2	TRBJ2-1	CASSYWAAGGDEQFF	TGTGCCAGCAGTTACTGGGCGGCGGGGGGAGATGAGCAGTTCTTC
NA	TRBV27	TRBD1	TRBJ1-4	CASSNSGTGGGILFF	TGTGCCAGCAGCAACTCCGGGACAGGGGGCGGAATACTGTTTTTT
NA	TRBV7-3	NA	TRBJ2-6	CASSSQPAGSGANVLTF	TGTGCCAGCAGCTCACAACCGGCAGGCTCTGGGGCCAACGTCCTGACTTTC
NA	TRBV7-2	NA	TRBJ1-2	CASSLAFDQGREGYTF	TGTGCCAGCAGCTTAGCCTTCGATCAGGGTAGAGAGGGCTACACCTTC
NA	TRBV2	TRBD1	TRBJ2-2	CASSSTAGTGMPGELFF	TGTGCCAGCAGCTCGACGGCGGGGACAGGAATGCCCGGGGAGCTGTTTTTT
NA	TRBV6-5	NA	TRBJ1-1	CASSIQGTSEAFF	TGTGCCAGCAGTATCCAGGGTACCTCTGAAGCTTTCTTT
NA	TRBV30	NA	TRBJ1-2	CAWSLDRYGYTF	TGTGCCTGGAGCCTAGATCGCTATGGCTACACCTTC
NA	TRBV5-1	TRBD2	TRBJ2-7	CASSLAPWTSGGAHEQYF	TGCGCCAGCAGCTTGGCCCCCTGGACTAGCGGGGGGGCCCACGAGCAGTACTTC
NA	TRBV6-1	NA	TRBJ2-7	CASSRLWAGEQYF	TGTGCCAGCAGCCGCCTCTGGGCGGGTGAGCAGTACTTC
NA	TRBV5-1	NA	TRBJ1-2	CASSPAQKLYGYTF	TGCGCCAGCAGCCCAGCACAGAAACTCTATGGCTACACCTTC
NA	TRBV25-1	NA	TRBJ1-3	CASSEFHGGRNTIYF	TGTGCCAGCAGTGAATTTCACGGAGGCCGGAACACCATATATTTT
NA	TRBV30	TRBD2	TRBJ2-7	CAWSVGRDYEQYF	TGTGCCTGGAGTGTGGGGAGGGACTACGAGCAGTACTTC
NA	TRBV6-4	TRBD2	TRBJ2-3	CASSPTSGGSPTDTQYF	TGTGCCAGCAGTCCGACTAGCGGGGGTAGTCCGACAGATACGCAGTATTTT
once	TRBV7-8	TRBD1	TRBJ1-2	CASSLLIIDRGYGYTF	TGTGCCAGCAGCTTACTTATAATAGACAGGGGCTATGGCTACACCTTC
NA	TRBV7-9	TRBD1	TRBJ1-4	CASSSRQGAVATNEKLFF	TGTGCCAGCAGCTCGCGACAGGGGGCGGTGGCAACTAATGAAAAACTGTTTTTT
NA	TRBV7-9	NA	TRBJ2-5	CASGIEALWETQYF	TGTGCCAGCGGAATAGAGGCCCTATGGGAGACCCAGTACTTC